This paragraph reports one TCR beta chain. No antigen is known for it. The naive CD8 subset, CD45RO-negative cells positively selected for CCR7, excluded terminally differentiated effector memory CD45RA+ cells. Trimming shortened V by 2 bases and J by 0 bases, and 19 bases separated the two germline ends. Germline V gene lookup returns CDR1 KGHSY and CDR2 FQNENV. This CDR3 contains 18 residues. This entry belongs to a study of shared clonotypes between healthy human individuals. General study results and limits: Sequencing of the sorted subsets was shown by rarefaction to be incomplete despite large depth.

Only in-frame clones appear in the TCRdb table, and some are missing; sequencing was by immunoSEQ multiplex PCR. There are approximately 1.9 million clones in the sample; 90% to 95% occur only once, and roughly 1.7% lies in the top ten. The chain is built from TRBV16 and TRBJ2-5; D is perhaps TRBD1 or TRBD2 (5 bases each). Sequenced: naive CD8+ T cells from PBMCs. The TCR comes from a man younger than 35 in good health. Some clones in this sample may be carry-over from other donors' samples. The CDR3 DNA is TGTGCCAGCAGCCAAGACGGGCCGGGGACGCAGTACCAAGAGACCCAGTACTTC. This codes for CASSQDGPGTQYQETQYF.